Listed below are T cell receptor beta chains from one sample, sequenced in a study of beta chain features in type 1 diabetes. Profiling relied on immunoSEQ multiplex PCR, and the TCRdb table lists in-frame clones only, not all of them. Of 360,000 or so clones listed, 20% are singletons. The specimen sequenced was naive CD4+ T cells from blood. These receptors were taken from a woman between 18 and 30 years old in good health. Both conserved end residues are part of each CDR3. The order of the fields is V gene, D gene, J gene, clone size, CDR3 DNA, CDR3 protein. A D gene is named only where the DNA matches it firmly. Not all rows give a size; the values are once, few, many and, for expanded clones, a class.

TRBV19	NA	TRBJ1-5	few	TGTGCCAGTAGAAGGTGGGGAGAGCGCAATCAGCCCCAGCATTTT	CASRRWGERNQPQHF
TRBV2	NA	TRBJ2-1	NA	TGTGCCATACTAGGGAGGAGGTACAATGAGCAGTTCTTC	CAILGRRYNEQFF
TRBV5-4	TRBD2	TRBJ2-1	few	TGTGCCAGCAGCTCTCCGGGACTAGCGGGGGGTACCTTAGAGTTCTTC	CASSSPGLAGGTLEFF
TRBV5-4	TRBD1	TRBJ2-4	NA	TGTGCCAGCAGCTTCACAGGGGAAAACATTCAGTACTTC	CASSFTGENIQYF
TRBV30	NA	TRBJ1-5	NA	TGTGCCTGGAGTGAGACAGGTACCCAGCCCCAGCATTTT	CAWSETGTQPQHF
TRBV30	NA	TRBJ2-6	few	TGTGCCTTGAAGGACAGCTACCCCACTCTTGGGGCCAACGTCCTGACTTTC	CALKDSYPTLGANVLTF
TRBV5-1	NA	TRBJ1-5	few	TGCGCCAGCAGTTCAGGGTCTGGGTATAGCAATCAGCCCCAGCATTTT	CASSSGSGYSNQPQHF
TRBV29-1	NA	TRBJ2-5	few	TGCAGCGGGAGACAGACTAGGCAAGAGACCCAGTACTTC	CSGRQTRQETQYF
TRBV7-8	NA	TRBJ2-7	few	TGTGCCAGCAGCTTATCCTCGGGCGAGCAGTACTTC	CASSLSSGEQYF
TRBV5-5	NA	TRBJ1-4	few	TGTGCCAGCAGCTTAAGGCCAGGGGATGAAAAACTGTTTTTT	CASSLRPGDEKLFF
TRBV4-1	NA	TRBJ2-1	NA	TGCGCCAGCAGCCAAGTGGGACTCCTCTCCTACAATGAGCAGTTCTTC	CASSQVGLLSYNEQFF
TRBV14	NA	TRBJ2-1	NA	TGTGCCAGCAGCCAATACACCTACAATGAGCAGTTCTTC	CASSQYTYNEQFF
TRBV18	TRBD1	TRBJ1-2	NA	TGTGCCAGCTCACGGAGACAGGGGGCAGACTATGGCTACACCTTC	CASSRRQGADYGYTF
TRBV29-1	NA	TRBJ1-1	few	TGCAGCGTTACCCTAACTGTTTTCGGTAACACTGAAGCTTTCTTT	CSVTLTVFGNTEAFF
TRBV25-1	NA	TRBJ1-2	few	TGTGCCAGCAGTGAATGGGGAGGTCGCTATGGCTACACCTTC	CASSEWGGRYGYTF
TRBV29-1	NA	TRBJ1-6	NA	TGCAGCGCCACCGCAGGGGCTAATTCACCCCTCCACTTT	CSATAGANSPLHF
TRBV30	NA	TRBJ1-5	NA	TGTGCCTGGAGTGTAAGAGGGAATCAGCCCCAGCATTTT	CAWSVRGNQPQHF
TRBV5-1	TRBD2	TRBJ2-5	NA	TGCGCCAGCAGCCTGGGGACTAGTCTACAAGAGACCCAGTACTTC	CASSLGTSLQETQYF
TRBV2	NA	TRBJ2-2	NA	TGTGCCAGCAGTTACAGGGATACCGGGGAGCTGTTTTTT	CASSYRDTGELFF
TRBV4-3	NA	TRBJ2-5	NA	TGCGCCAGCAGCTCACTCAGGGGAAAACAAGAGACCCAGTACTTC	CASSSLRGKQETQYF
TRBV4-1	NA	TRBJ1-4	NA	TGCGCCAGCAGCCAAGTCGGCGGGGGAACTAATGAAAAACTGTTTTTT	CASSQVGGGTNEKLFF
TRBV4-1	NA	TRBJ1-2	NA	TGCGCCAGCAGACGTCCCGGGGAATTCTACACCTTC	CASRRPGEFYTF
TRBV29-1	TRBD1	TRBJ2-5	NA	TGCAGCGCCGGGACAGGTCAAGAGACCCAGTACTTC	CSAGTGQETQYF
TRBV19	TRBD2	TRBJ2-1	few	TGTGCCAGTACCTCGGGACTAGCGGGAGGGGATGAGCAGTTCTTC	CASTSGLAGGDEQFF
TRBV6-5	TRBD2	TRBJ2-7	NA	TGTGCCAGCAGAGCTAGCGGGACGTCCTACGAGCAGTACTTC	CASRASGTSYEQYF